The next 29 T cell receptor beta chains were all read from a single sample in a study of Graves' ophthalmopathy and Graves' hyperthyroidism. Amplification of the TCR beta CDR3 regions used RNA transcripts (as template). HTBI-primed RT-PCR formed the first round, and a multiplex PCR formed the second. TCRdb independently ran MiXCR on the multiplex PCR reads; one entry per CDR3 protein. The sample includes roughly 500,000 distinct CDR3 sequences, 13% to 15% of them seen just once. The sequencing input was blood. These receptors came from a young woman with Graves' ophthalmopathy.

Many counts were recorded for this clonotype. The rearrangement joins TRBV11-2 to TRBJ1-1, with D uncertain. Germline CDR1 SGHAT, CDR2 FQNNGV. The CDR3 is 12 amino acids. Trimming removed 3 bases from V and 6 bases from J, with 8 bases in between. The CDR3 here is CASSFIGSEAFF. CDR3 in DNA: TGTGCCAGCAGCTTTATAGGGTCTGAAGCTTTCTTT. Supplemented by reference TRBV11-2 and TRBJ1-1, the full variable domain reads EAGVAQSPRYKIIEKRQSVAFWCNPISGHATLYWYQQILGQGPKLLIQFQNNGVVDDSQLPKDRFSAERLKGVDSTLKIQPAKLEDSAVYLCASSFIGSEAFFGQGTRLTVV.

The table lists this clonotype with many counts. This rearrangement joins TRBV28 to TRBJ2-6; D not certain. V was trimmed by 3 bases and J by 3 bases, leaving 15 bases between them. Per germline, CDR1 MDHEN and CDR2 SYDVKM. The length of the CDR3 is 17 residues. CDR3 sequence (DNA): TGTGCCAGCAGTTTGGGAAGACTGACGGATGGGGCCAACGTCCTGACTTTC. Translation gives CASSLGRLTDGANVLTF.

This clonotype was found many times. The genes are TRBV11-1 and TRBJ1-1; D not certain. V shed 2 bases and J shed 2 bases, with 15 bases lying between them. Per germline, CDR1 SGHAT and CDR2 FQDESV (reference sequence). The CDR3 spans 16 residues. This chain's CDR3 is CASSLLTSLPNTEAFF. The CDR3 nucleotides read TGTGCCAGCAGCTTACTTACATCCCTGCCTAACACTGAAGCTTTCTTT. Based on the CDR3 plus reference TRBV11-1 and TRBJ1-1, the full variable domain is EAEVAQSPRYKITEKSQAVAFWCDPISGHATLYWYRQILGQGPELLVQFQDESVVDDSQLPKDRFSAERLKGVDSTLKIQPAELGDSAMYLCASSLLTSLPNTEAFFGQGTRLTVV.

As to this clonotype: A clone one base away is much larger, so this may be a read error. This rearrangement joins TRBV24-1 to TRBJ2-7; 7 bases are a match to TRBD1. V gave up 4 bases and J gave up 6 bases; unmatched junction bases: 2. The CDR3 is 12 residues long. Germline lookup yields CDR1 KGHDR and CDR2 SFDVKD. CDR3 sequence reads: CATSETGREQYF. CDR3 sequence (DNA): TGTGCCACCAGTGAGACAGGGCGCGAGCAGTACTTC.

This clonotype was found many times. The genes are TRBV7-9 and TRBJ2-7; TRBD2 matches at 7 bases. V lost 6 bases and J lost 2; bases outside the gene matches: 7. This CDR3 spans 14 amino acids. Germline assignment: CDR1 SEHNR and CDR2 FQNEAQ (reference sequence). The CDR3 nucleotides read TGTGCCAGCAGTTTGGCTGGGAGGGCCTACGAGCAGTACTTC. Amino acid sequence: CASSLAGRAYEQYF. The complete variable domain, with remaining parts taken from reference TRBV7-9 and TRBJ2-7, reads DTGVSQNPRHKITKRGQNVTFRCDPISEHNRLYWYRQTLGQGPEFLTYFQNEAQLEKSRLLSDRFSAERPKGSFSTLEIQRTEQGDSAMYLCASSLAGRAYEQYFGPGTRLTVT.

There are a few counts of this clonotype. The CDR3 nucleotides read TGTGCCAGCAGACCGGGACAGGGGTTCGGTGGCTACACCTTC. Protein sequence: CASRPGQGFGGYTF. The V and J genes are TRBV3-1 and TRBJ1-2; 10 bases are shared with TRBD1. The CDR3 is made up of 14 amino acids. After removal of 6 bases from V and 7 bases from J, the junction contained 8 bases not matched to a gene. Germline lookup yields CDR1 LGHDT and CDR2 YNNKEL (reference sequence).

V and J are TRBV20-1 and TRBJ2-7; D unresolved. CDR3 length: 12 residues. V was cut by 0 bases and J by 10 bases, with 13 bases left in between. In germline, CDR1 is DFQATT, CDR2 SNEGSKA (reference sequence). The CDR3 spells CSARDHATRQYF. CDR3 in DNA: TGCAGTGCTAGAGATCATGCAACCCGTCAGTACTTC.

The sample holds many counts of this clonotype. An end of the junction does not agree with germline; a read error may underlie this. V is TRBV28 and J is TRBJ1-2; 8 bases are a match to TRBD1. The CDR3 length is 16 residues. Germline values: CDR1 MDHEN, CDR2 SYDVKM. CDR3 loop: CASSLLGTGRDYGHTF. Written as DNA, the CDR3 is TGTGCCAGCAGTTTATTGGGGACAGGTCGTGACTATGGCCACACCTTC.

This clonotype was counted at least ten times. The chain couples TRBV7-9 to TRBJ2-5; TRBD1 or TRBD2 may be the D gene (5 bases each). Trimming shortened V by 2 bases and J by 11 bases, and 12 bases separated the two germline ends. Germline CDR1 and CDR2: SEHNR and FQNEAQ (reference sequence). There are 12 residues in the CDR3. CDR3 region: CASSLNRDPQYF. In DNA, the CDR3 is TGTGCCAGCAGCTTAAACCGGGACCCACAGTACTTC.

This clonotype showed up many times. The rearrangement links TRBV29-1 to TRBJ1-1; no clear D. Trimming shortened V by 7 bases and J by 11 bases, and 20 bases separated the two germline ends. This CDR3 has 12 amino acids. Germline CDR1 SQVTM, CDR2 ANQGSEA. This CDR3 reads CSAARSSRAAFF. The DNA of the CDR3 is TGCAGCGCCGCCAGGTCCAGCCGGGCCGCTTTCTTT.

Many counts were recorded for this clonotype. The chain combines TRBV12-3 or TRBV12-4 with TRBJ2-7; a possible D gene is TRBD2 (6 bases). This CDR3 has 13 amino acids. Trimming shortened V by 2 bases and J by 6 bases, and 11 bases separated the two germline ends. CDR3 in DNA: TGTGCCAGCAGTTTACGCCAGGGAGGCGAGCAGTACTTC. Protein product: CASSLRQGGEQYF.

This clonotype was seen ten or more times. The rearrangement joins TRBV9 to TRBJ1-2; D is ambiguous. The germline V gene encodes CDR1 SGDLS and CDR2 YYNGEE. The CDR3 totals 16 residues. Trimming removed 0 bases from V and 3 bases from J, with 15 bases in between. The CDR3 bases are TGTGCCAGCAGCGTAGAGGCGGACTCTTGGTACTATGGCTACACCTTC. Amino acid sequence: CASSVEADSWYYGYTF.

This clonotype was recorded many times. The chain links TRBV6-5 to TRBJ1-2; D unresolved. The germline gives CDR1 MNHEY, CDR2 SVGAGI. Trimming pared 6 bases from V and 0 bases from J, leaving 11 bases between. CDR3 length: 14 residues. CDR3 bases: TGTGCCAGCAGCCTGGACGGATCTAACTATGGCTACACCTTC. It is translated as CASSLDGSNYGYTF.

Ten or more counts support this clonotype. CDR3 amino acids: CASGPGHGSGNTIYF. The DNA of the CDR3 is TGTGCTAGTGGTCCGGGACATGGATCTGGAAACACCATATATTTT. The chain uses TRBV12-5 and TRBJ1-3, with a tentative D call TRBD1 (6 bases). CDR1 is LGHNT, CDR2 FRNRAP, per germline. Trimming pared 5 bases from V and 1 base from J, leaving 12 bases between. This CDR3 has 15 amino acids. The full variable domain, in which reference TRBV12-5 and TRBJ1-3 provide the parts outside the CDR3, is DARVTQTPRHKVTEMGQEVTMRCQPILGHNTVFWYRQTMMQGLELLAYFRNRAPLDDSGMPKDRFSAEMPDATLATLKIQPSEPRDSAVYFCASGPGHGSGNTIYFGEGSWLTVV.

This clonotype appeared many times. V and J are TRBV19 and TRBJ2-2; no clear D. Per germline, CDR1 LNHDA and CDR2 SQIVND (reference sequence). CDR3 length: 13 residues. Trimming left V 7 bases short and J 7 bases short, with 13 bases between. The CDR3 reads CASTVGMVGELFF. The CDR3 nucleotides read TGTGCCAGTACCGTCGGAATGGTCGGGGAGCTGTTTTTT. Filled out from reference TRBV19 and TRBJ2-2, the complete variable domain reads DGGITQSPKYLFRKEGQNVTLSCEQNLNHDAMYWYRQDPGQGLRLIYYSQIVNDFQKGDIAEGYSVSREKKESFPLTVTSAQKNPTAFYLCASTVGMVGELFFGEGSRLTVL.

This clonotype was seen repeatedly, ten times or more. CDR3 nucleotide sequence: TGTGCCAGCAGTGGCCGGGACAGGGGACAAACTGAAGCTTTCTTT. It translates to CASSGRDRGQTEAFF. The gene calls are TRBV6-1 and TRBJ1-1, with 10 bases fitting TRBD1. CDR1 and CDR2 (germline): MNHNS, SASEGT. Trimming cost V 4 bases and J 5 bases; bases outside gene matches: 7. This CDR3 is built from 15 residues.

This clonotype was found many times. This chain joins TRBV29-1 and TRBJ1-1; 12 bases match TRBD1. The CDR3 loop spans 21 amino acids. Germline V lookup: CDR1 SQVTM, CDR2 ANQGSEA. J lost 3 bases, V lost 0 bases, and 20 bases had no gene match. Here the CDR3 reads CSVEEPGQGARAIGRDTEAFF. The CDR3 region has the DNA TGCAGCGTTGAAGAACCGGGACAGGGGGCGAGGGCTATCGGTAGGGACACTGAAGCTTTCTTT.

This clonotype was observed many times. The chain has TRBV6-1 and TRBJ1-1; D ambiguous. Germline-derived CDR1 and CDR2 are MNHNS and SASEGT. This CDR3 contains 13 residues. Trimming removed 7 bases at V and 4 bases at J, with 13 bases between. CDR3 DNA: TGTGCCAGCACTCTGGCGGCGGGCACTGAAGCTTTCTTT. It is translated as CASTLAAGTEAFF.

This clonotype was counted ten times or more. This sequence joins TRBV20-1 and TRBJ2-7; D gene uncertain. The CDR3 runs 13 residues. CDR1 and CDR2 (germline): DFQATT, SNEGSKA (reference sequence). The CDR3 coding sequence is TGCAGCGATATTAGTCGGTCTGCGGACGAGCAGTACTTC. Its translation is CSDISRSADEQYF.

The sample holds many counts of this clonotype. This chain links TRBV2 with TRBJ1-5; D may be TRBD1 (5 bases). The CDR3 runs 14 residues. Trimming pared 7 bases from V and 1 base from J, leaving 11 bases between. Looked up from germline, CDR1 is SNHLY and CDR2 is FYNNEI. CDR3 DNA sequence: TGTGCCAGCACTGGGACGGCAAGCAATCAGCCCCAGCATTTT. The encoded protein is CASTGTASNQPQHF.

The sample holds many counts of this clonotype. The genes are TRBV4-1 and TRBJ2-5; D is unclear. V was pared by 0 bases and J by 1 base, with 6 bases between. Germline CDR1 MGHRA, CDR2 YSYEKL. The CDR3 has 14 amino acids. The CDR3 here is CASSQEWSQETQYF. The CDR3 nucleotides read TGCGCCAGCAGCCAAGAATGGTCCCAAGAGACCCAGTACTTC.

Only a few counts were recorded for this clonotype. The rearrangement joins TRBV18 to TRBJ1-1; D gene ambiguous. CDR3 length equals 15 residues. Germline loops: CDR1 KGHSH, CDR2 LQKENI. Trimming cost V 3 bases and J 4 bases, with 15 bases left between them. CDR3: CASSPGHGVPTEAFF. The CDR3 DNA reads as TGTGCCAGCTCACCTGGGCATGGGGTCCCCACTGAAGCTTTCTTT.

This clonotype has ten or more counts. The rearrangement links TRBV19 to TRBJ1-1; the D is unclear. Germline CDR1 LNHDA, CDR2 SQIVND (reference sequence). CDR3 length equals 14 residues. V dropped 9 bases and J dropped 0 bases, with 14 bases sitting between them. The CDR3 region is CASQQGLMNTEAFF. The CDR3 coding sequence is TGTGCCAGCCAACAAGGACTGATGAACACTGAAGCTTTCTTT.

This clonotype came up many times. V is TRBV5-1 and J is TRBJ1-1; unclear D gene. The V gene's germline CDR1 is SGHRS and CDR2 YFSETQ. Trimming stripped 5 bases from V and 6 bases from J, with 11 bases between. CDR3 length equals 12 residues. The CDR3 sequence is CASRASSSEAFF. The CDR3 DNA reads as TGCGCCAGCAGGGCCAGCTCCTCTGAAGCTTTCTTT.

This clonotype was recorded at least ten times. CDR3 loop: CASSFRQGSMNTEAFF. The CDR3 region has the DNA TGCGCCAGCAGCTTCAGACAGGGGTCAATGAACACTGAAGCTTTCTTT. The chain uses TRBV5-1 and TRBJ1-1; TRBD1 matches at 8 bases. Germline CDR1 is SGHRS and CDR2 is YFSETQ. V was pared by 2 bases and J by 0 bases, with 6 bases of the junction left unmatched. This CDR3 spans 16 amino acids.

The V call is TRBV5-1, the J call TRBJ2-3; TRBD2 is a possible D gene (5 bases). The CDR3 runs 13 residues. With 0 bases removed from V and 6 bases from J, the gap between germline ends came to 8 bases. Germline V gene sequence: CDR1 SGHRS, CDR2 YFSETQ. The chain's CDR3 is CASSLEGVDTQYF. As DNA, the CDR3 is TGCGCCAGCAGCTTGGAGGGAGTGGATACGCAGTATTTT. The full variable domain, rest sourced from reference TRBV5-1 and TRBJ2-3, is KAGVTQTPRYLIKTRGQQVTLSCSPISGHRSVSWYQQTPGQGLQFLFEYFSETQRNKGNFPGRFSGRQFSNSRSEMNVSTLELGDSALYLCASSLEGVDTQYFGPGTRLTVL.

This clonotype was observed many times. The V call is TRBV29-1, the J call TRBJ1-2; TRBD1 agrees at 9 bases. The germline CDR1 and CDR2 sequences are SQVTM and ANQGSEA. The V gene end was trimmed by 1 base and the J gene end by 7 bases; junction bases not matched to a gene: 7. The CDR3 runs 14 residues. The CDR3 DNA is TGCAGCGTTGAAGGGGAACAGGGGGCTTTTGGCTACACCTTC. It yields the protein CSVEGEQGAFGYTF.

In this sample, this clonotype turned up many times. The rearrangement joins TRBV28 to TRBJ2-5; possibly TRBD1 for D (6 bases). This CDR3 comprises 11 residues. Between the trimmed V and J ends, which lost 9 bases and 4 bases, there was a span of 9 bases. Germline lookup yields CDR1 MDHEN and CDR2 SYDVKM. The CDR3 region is CAREGGETQYF. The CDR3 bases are TGTGCCAGGGAAGGGGGAGAGACCCAGTACTTC.

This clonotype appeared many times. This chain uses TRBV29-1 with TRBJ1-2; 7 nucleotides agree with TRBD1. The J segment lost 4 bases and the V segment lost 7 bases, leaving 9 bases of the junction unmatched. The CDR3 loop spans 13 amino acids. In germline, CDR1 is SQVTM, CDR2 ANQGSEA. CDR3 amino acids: CSASPDRAYGYTF. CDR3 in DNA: TGCAGCGCCTCCCCCGACAGGGCCTATGGCTACACCTTC.